This T cell receptor (beta chain) stems from a study of radiation and T cells in renal cell carcinoma. Study-wide findings and caveats: In blood, top tumor clones expanded by 2 weeks, shrinking by 4. No pretreatment tumor biopsies were available for baseline clonotypes.

CDR1 is DFQATT, CDR2 SNEGSKA, per germline (reference sequence). This CDR3 is built from 11 residues. V shed 5 bases and J shed 6 bases, with 9 bases lying between them. Profiling relied on immunoSEQ multiplex PCR, and the TCRdb table lists in-frame clones only, not all of them. The sample gives 70,000 to 100,000 clones, 65% to 90% of which show up once; roughly 20% is in the top ten. This clone was seen just once. Its antigen is still unknown. This sample's time point: blood 2 weeks post-SBRT. This sample's treatment: 15 Gy SBRT to primary tumor, nephrectomy 4 weeks later. Blood was sampled at baseline, 2 weeks and 4 weeks after SBRT. This renal cell carcinoma was of the clear cell type.

The clonotype comes from a woman in her forties or fifties with renal cell carcinoma. The sample here was blood, taken from a patient whose treatment included radiotherapy and nephrectomy. The chain uses TRBV20-1 and TRBJ2-3, with D perhaps matching TRBD2 (6 bases). This CDR3 reads CSAGGSDTQYF. The CDR3 DNA is TGCAGTGCTGGGGGGTCCGATACGCAGTATTTT.